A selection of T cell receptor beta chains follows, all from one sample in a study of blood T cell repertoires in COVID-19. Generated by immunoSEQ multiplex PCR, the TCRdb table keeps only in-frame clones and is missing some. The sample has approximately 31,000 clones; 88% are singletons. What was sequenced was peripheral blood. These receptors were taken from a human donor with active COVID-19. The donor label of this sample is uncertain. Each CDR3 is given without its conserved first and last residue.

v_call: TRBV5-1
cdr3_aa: ASSLSGSRRTGELF

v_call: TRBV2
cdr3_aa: ASSEVGGEYGKLF

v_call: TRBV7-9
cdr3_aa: ASSISGDQPQH

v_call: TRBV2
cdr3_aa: ASSEGDRYSTDTQY

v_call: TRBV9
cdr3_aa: ASSVGQFTDTQY

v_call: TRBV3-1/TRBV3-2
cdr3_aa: ASSRGGYGYT

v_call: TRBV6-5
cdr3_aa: ASSYSPGGTYGYT

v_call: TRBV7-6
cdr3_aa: ASSFGSTDTQY

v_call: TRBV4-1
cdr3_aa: ASSQDRVGEQY

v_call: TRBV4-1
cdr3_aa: ASSQGLSLGGGTDTQY

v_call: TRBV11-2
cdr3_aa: ASSDFGGGGETQY

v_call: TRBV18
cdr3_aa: ASSPPRGGAVMGYEQF

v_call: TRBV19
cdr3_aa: ARVDRMNTEAF

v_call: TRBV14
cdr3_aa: ASSQDLSPGYEGAQY

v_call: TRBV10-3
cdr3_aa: AIGGDANQPQH

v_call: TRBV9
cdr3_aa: ASSGDAGGGATDTQY

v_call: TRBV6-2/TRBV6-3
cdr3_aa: ASSLDLPYEQY

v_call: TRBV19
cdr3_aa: ASSLDGTGVYNEQF

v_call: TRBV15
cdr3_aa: ATSKQGNNEQF

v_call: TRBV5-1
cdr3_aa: ASSLSGTYNEQF

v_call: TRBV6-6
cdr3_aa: ASSYKRRGLSYEQY

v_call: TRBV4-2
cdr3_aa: ASSTGLAGGHDTQY

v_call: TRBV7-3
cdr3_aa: ASSLTASTDTQY

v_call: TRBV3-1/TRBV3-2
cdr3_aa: ASSQGRGAGGRVYNSPLH

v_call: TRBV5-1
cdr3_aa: ASSRVPTSGGPQAYEQY

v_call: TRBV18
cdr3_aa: ASSKSQGFNQPQH

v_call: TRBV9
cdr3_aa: ASSADSWGEQY

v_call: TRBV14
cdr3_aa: ASSQGAGGIQKTDTQY

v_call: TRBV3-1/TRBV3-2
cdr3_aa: ASSLRPGTIT

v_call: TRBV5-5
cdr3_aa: ASSQDRAGYGYT

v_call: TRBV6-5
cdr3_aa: ASRGAGIYEQY

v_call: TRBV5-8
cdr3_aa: ASSLDRNTEAF

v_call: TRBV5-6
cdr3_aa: ASSLVTGPPELF

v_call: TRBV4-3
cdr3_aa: ASSHGGGAELF

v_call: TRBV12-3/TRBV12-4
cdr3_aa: ASIMTGEAF

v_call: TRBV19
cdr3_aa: ASSIGGRGRGYEQY

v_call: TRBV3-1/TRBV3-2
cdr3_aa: ASSQGGGNIQY

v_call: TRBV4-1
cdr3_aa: ASSPVLVAGGYRSSPLH

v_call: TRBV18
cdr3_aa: ASSPLQGSSGTEAF

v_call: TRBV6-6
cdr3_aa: ASSPGTGATAKNIQY

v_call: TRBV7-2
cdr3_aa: ASSTAGASMGETQY

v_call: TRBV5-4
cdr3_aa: ASSPRTSGGAGELF

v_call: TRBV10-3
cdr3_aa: AISESGATYQETQY

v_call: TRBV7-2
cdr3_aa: ASSFTGAPVYEQY

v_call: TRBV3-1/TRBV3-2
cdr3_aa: ASSQGLKASEQY

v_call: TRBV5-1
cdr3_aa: ASSLTGSSYNEQF

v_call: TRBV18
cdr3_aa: ASSPGTGDYGYT

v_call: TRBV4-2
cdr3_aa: ASSQLGTSRFGELF